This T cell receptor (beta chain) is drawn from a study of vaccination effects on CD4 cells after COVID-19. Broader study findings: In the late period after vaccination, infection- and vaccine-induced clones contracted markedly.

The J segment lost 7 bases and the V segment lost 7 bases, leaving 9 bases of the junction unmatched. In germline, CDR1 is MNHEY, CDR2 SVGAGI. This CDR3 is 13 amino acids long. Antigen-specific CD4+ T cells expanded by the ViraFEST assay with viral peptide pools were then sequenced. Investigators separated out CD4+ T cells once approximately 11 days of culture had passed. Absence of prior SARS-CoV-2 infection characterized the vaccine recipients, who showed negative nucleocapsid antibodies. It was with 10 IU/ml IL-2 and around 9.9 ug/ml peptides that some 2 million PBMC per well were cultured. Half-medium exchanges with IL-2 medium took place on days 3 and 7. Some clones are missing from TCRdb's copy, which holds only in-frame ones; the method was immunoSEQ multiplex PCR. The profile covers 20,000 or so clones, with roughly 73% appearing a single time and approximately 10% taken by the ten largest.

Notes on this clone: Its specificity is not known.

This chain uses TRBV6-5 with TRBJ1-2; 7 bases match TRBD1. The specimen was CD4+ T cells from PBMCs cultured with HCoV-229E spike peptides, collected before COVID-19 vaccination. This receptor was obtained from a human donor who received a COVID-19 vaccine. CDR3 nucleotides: TGTGCCAGCATCGAAACACAGGGGTTTGGCTACACCTTC. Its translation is CASIETQGFGYTF.